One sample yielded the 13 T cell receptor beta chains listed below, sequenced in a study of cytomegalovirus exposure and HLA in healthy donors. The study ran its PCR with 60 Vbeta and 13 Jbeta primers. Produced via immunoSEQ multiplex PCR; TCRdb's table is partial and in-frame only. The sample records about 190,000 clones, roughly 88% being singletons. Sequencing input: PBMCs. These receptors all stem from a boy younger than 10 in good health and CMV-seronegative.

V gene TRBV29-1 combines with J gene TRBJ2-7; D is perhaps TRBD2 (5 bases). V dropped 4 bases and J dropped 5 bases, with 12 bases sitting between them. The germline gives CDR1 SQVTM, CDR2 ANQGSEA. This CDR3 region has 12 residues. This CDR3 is CSVADWGDEQYF. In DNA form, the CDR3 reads TGCAGCGTTGCCGATTGGGGAGACGAGCAGTACTTC.

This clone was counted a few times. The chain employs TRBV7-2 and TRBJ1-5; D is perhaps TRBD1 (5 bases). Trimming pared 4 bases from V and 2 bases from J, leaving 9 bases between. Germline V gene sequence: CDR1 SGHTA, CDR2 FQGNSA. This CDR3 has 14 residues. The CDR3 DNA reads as TGTGCCAGCAGCTCCAGGGAAGGCAATCAGCCCCAGCATTTT. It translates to CASSSREGNQPQHF. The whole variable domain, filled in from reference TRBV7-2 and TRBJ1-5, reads GAGVSQSPSNKVTEKGKDVELRCDPISGHTALYWYRQSLGQGLEFLIYFQGNSAPDKSGLPSDRFSAERTGGSVSTLTIQRTQQEDSAVYLCASSSREGNQPQHFGDGTRLSIL.

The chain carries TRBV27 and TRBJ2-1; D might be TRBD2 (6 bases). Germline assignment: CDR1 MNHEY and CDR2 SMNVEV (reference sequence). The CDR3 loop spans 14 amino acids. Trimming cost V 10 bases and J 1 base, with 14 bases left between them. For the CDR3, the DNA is TGTGCCATCTTTTATAGCGGTTCCTACAATGAGCAGTTCTTC. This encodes CAIFYSGSYNEQFF.

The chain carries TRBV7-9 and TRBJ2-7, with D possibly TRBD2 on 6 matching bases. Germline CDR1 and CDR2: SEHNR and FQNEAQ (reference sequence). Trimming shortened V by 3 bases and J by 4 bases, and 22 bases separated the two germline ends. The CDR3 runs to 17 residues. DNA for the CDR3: TGTGCCAGCAGCTTCAGTCACGTGGAGGGCTGGGGATACGAGCAGTACTTC. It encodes CASSFSHVEGWGYEQYF. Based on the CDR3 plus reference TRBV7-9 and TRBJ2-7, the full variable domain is DTGVSQNPRHKITKRGQNVTFRCDPISEHNRLYWYRQTLGQGPEFLTYFQNEAQLEKSRLLSDRFSAERPKGSFSTLEIQRTEQGDSAMYLCASSFSHVEGWGYEQYFGPGTRLTVT.

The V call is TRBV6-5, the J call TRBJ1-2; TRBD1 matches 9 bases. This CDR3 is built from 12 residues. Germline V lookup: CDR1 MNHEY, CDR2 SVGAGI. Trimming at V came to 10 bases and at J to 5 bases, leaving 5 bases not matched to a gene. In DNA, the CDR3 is TGTGCCACCGGGACAGGGCTTTATGGCTACACCTTC. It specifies CATGTGLYGYTF.

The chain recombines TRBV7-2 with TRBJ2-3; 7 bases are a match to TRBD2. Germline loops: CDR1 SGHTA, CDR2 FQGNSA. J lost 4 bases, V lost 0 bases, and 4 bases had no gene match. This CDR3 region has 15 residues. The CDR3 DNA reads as TGTGCCAGCAGCTTAGCGGGGGGGAGGGCAGATACGCAGTATTTT. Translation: CASSLAGGRADTQYF.

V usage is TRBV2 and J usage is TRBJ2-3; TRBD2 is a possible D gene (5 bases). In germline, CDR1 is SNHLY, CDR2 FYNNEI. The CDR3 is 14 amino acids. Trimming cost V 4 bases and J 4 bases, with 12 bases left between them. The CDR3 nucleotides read TGTGCCAGCAGTGTAATGAGTAGCGCAGATACGCAGTATTTT. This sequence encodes CASSVMSSADTQYF.

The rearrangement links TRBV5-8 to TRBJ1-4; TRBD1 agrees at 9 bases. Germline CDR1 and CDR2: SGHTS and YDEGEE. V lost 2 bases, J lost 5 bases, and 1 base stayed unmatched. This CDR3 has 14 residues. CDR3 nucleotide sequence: TGTGCCAGCAGCTTTGACAGGGGGAATGAAAAACTGTTTTTT. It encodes CASSFDRGNEKLFF.

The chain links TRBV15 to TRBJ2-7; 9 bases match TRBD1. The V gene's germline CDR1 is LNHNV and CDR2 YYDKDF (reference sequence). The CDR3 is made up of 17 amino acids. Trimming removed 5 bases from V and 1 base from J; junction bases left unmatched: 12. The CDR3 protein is CATSGQPGGTGSYEQYF. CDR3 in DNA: TGTGCCACCAGCGGACAACCAGGGGGGACAGGGTCCTACGAGCAGTACTTC.

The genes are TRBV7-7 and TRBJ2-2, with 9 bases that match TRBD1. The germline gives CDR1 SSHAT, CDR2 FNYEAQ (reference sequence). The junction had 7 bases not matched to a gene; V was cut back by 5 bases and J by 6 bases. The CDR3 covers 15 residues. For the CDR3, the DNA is TGTGCCAGCAGCGCCGGGACAGGGAGACCCGGGGAGCTGTTTTTT. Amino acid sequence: CASSAGTGRPGELFF.

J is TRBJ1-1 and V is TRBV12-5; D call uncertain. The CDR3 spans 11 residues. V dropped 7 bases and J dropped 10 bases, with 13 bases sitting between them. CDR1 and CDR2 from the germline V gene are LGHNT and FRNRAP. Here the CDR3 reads CASALYLTAFF. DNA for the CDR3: TGTGCTAGTGCCCTATACCTTACAGCTTTCTTT.

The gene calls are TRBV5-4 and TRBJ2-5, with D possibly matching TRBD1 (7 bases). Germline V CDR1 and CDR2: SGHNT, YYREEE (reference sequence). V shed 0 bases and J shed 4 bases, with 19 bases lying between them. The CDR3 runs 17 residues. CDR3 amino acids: CASSLGIGAGGRETQYF. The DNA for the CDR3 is TGTGCCAGCAGCTTGGGCATTGGCGCAGGGGGGCGAGAGACCCAGTACTTC.

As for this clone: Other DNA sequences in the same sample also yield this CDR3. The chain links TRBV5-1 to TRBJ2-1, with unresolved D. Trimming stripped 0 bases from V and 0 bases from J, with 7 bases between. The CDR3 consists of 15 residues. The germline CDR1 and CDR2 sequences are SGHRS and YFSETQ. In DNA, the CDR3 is TGCGCCAGCAGCTTGGGTGGCAGCTCCTACAATGAGCAGTTCTTC. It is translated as CASSLGGSSYNEQFF.